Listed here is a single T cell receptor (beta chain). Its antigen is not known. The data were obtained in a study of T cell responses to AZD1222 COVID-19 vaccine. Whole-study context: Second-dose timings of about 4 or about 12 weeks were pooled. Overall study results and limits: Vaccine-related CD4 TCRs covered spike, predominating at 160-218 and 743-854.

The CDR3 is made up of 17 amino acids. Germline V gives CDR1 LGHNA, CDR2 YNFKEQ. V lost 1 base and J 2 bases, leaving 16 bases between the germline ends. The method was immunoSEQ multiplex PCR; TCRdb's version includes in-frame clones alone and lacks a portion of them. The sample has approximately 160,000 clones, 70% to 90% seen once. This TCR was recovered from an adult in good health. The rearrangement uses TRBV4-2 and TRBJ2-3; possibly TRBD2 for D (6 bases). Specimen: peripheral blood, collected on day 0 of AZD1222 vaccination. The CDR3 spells CASSQGTTSRYTDTQYF. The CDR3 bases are TGTGCCAGCAGCCAAGGAACTACTAGCCGATACACAGATACGCAGTATTTT.